Sequencing of this T cell receptor beta chain was carried out in a study of blood T cell repertoires in COVID-19. At the level of the study: Collection of acute and convalescent COVID-19 samples took place in the United States, Italy and Spain. Sample material is recorded as cDNA or gDNA derived from T cells, B-cell-depleted T cells, or PBMCs.

The CDR3 is 12 amino acids. Trimming took 2 bases from V and 11 from J, leaving 10 bases between them. The germline V gene encodes CDR1 MNHNY and CDR2 SVGAGI (reference sequence). Assay used: immunoSEQ multiplex PCR; TCRdb lists only in-frame clones, some missing. The table includes 50,000 to 55,000 clones, roughly nine tenths detected once. This receptor was identified in a human donor with active COVID-19. The donor label of this sample is uncertain. The chain is built from TRBV6-6 and TRBJ1-5; D gene unclear. The sequencing input was peripheral blood. This CDR3 is CASSYVAETQHF. CDR3 DNA: TGTGCCAGCAGTTACGTGGCGGAGACCCAGCATTTT.